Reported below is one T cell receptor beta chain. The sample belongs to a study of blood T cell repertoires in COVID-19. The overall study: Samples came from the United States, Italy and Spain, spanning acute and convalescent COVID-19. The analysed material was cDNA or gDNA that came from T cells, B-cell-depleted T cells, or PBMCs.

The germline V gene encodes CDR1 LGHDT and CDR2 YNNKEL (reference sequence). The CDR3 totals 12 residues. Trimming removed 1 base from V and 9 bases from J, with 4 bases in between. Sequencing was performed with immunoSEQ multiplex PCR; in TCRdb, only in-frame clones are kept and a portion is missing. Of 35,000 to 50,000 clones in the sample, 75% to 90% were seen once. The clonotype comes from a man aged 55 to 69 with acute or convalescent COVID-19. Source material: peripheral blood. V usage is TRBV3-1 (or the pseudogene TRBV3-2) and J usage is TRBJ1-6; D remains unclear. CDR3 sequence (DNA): TGTGCCAGCAGCCAAGGGAGTTCACCCCTCCACTTT. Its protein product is CASSQGSSPLHF.